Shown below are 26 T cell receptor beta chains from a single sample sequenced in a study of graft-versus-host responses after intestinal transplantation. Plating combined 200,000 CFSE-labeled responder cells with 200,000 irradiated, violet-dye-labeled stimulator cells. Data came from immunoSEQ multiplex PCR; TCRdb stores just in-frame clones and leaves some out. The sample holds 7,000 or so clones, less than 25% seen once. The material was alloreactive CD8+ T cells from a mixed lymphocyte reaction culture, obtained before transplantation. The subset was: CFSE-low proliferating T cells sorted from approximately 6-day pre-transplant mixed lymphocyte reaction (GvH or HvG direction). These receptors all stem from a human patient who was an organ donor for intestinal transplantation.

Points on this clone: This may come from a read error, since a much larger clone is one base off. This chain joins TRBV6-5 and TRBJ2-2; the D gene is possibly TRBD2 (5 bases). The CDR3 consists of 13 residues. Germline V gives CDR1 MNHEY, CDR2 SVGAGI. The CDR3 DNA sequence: TGTGCCAGCAGTTACACAAACACCGGGGAGCTGCTTTTT. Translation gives CASSYTNTGELLF.

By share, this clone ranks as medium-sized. The CDR3 sequence is CASSGYAEPLAGAPYEQYF. DNA of the CDR3: TGTGCCAGCAGCGGCTATGCCGAGCCCTTAGCGGGAGCCCCCTACGAGCAGTACTTC. The chain combines TRBV5-5 with TRBJ2-7; TRBD2 aligns across 9 bases. The CDR3 has 19 amino acids. V lost 4 bases to trimming and J lost 2 bases; unmatched junction nucleotides: 19. Germline values: CDR1 SGHKS, CDR2 YYEKEE (reference sequence).

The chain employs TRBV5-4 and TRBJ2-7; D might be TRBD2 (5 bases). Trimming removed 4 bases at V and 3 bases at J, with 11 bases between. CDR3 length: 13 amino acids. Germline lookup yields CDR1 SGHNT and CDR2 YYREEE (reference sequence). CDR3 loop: CASSQAGNYEQYF. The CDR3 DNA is TGTGCCAGCAGCCAAGCCGGGAACTACGAGCAGTACTTC.

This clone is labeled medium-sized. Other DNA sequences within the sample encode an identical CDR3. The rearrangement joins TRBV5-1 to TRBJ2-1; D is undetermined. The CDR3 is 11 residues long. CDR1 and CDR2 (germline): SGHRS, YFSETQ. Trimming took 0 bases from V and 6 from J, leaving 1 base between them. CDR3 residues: CASSLGNEQFF. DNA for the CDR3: TGCGCCAGCAGCTTGGGCAATGAGCAGTTCTTC.

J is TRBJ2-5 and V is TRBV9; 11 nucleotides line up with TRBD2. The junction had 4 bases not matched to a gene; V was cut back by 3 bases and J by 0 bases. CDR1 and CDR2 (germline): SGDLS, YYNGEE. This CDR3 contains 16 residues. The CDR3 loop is CASSGSGREHQETQYF. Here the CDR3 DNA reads TGTGCCAGCAGCGGTAGCGGGAGGGAACACCAAGAGACCCAGTACTTC.

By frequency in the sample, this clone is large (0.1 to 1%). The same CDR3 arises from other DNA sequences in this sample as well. For the CDR3, the DNA is TGTGCCAGCAGTTACGGGGGGTACAATGAGCAGTTCTTC. Encoded protein: CASSYGGYNEQFF. The J gene is TRBJ2-1, the V gene TRBV6-5; a weak D match, TRBD2 (6 bases). This CDR3 has 13 amino acids. Trimming removed 2 bases at V and 4 bases at J, with 6 bases between. The germline gives CDR1 MNHEY, CDR2 SVGAGI.

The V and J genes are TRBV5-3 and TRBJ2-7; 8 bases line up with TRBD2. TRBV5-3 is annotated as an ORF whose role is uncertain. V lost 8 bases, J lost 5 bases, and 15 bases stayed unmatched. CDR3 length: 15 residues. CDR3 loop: CASSQGTGTSDEQYF. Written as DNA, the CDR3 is TGTGCCAGCAGCCAAGGAACCGGGACTAGTGACGAGCAGTACTTC.

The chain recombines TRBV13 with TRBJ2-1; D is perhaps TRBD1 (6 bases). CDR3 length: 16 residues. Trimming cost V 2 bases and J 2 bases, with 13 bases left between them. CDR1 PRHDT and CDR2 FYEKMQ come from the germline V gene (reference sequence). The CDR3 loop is CASSLTGQGTYNEQFF. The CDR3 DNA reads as TGTGCCAGCAGCTTAACGGGGCAGGGGACCTACAATGAGCAGTTCTTC.

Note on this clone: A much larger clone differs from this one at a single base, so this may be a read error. The CDR3 reads CTISQGTFSNQPQHF. As DNA, the CDR3 is TGCACCATCAGCCAAGGGACCTTTAGCAATCAGCCCCAGCATTTT. The V and J genes are TRBV1 and TRBJ1-5. TRBV1 is described as a pseudogene. CDR3 length: 15 residues.

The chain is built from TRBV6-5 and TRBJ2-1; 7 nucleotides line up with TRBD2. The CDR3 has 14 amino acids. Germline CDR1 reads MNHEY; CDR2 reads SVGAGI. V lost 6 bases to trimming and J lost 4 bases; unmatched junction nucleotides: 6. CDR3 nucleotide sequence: TGTGCCAGCAGCCCAAGACTAGCTTACAATGAGCAGTTCTTC. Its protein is CASSPRLAYNEQFF.

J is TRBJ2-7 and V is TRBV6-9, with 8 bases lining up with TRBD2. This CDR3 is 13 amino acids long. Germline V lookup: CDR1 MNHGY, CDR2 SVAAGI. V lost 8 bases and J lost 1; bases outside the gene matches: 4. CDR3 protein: CASSIAGSYEQYF. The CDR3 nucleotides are TGTGCCAGCTCGATAGCGGGGTCCTACGAGCAGTACTTC.

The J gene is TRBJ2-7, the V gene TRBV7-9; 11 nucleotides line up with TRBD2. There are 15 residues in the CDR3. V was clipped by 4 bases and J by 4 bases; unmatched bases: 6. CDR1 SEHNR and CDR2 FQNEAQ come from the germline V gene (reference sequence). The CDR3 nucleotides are TGTGCCAGCAGCTCCAGGACTAGCGGGTCTTACGAGCAGTACTTC. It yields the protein CASSSRTSGSYEQYF.

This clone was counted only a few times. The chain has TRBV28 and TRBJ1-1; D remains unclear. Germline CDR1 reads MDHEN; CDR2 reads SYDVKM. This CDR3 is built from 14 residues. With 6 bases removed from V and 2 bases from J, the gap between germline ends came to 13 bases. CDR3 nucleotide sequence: TGTGCCAGCAGCTGGAAGGCCCCCAACACTGAAGCTTTCTTT. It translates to CASSWKAPNTEAFF. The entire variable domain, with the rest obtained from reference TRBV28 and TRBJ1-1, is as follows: DVKVTQSSRYLVKRTGEKVFLECVQDMDHENMFWYRQDPGLGLRLIYFSYDVKMKEKGDIPEGYSVSREKKERFSLILESASTNQTSMYLCASSWKAPNTEAFFGQGTRLTVV.

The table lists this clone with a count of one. CDR3 DNA sequence: TGTGCCTGGACGGGGTCGGGAGGGCCGTTGGATGAGCAGTTCTTC. Translation: CAWTGSGGPLDEQFF. The J gene is TRBJ2-1, the V gene TRBV30; 8 bases match TRBD2. J lost 8 bases, V lost 4 bases, and 13 bases had no gene match. The CDR3 length is 15 residues. CDR1 and CDR2 from the germline V gene are GTSNPN and SVGIG (reference sequence). The full variable domain, rest sourced from reference TRBV30 and TRBJ2-1, is SQTIHQWPATLVQPVGSPLSLECTVEGTSNPNLYWYRQAAGRGLQLLFYSVGIGQISSEVPQNLSASRPQDRQFILSSKKLLLSDSGFYLCAWTGSGGPLDEQFFGPGTRLTVL.

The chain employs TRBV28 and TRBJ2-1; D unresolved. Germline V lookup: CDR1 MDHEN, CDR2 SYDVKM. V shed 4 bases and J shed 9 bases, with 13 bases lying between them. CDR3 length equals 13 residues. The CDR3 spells CASSSPPVSEQFF. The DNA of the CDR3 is TGTGCCAGCAGTTCACCCCCGGTTTCTGAGCAGTTCTTC.

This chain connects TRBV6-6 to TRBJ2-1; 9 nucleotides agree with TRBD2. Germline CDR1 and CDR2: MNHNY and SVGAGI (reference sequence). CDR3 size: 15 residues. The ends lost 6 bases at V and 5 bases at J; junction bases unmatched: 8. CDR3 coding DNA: TGTGCCAGCAGCCAAACCCTAGCGGGAAACAATGAGCAGTTCTTC. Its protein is CASSQTLAGNNEQFF.

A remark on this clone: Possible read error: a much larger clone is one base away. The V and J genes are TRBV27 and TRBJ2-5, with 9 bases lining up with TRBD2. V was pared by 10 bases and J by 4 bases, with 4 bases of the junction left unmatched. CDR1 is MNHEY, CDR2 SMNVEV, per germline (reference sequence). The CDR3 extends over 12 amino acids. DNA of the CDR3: TGTGCCACCAGGACTAGCGTAGAGACCCAGTACTTC. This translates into CATRTSVETQYF.

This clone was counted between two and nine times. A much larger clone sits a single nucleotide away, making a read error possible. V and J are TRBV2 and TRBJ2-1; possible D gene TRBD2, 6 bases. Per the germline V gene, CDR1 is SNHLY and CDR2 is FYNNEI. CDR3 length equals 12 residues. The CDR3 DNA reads TGTGCCAGCACTAGCGCCCTGAATGAGCAGGTCTTC. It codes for CASTSALNEQVF.

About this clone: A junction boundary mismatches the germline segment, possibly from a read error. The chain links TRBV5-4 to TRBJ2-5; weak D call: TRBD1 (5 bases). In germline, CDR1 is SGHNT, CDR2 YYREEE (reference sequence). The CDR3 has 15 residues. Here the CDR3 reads CASSQGSNVGETQYF. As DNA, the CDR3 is TGCGCCAGCAGCCAGGGTAGTAATGTTGGGGAGACCCAGTACTTC.

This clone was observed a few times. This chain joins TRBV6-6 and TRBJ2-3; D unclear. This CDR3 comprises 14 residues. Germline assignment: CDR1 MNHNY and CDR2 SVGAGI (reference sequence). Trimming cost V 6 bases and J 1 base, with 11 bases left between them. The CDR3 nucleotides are TGTGCCAGCAGCCCAAAGCCCGGCACAGATACGCAGTATTTT. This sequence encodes CASSPKPGTDTQYF.

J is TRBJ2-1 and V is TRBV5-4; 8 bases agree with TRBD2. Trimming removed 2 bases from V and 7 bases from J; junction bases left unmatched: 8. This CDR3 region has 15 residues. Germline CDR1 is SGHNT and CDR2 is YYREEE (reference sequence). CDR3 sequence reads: CASSLRAGVGNEQFF. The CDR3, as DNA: TGTGCCAGCAGCTTAAGAGCGGGAGTGGGGAATGAGCAGTTCTTC.

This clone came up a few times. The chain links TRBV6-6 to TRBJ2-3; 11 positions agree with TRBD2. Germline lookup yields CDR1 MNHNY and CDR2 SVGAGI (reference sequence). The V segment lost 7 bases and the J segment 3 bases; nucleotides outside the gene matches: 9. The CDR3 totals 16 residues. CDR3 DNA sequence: TGTGCCAGCATCCTACTAGCGGGAGAGGGGACAGATACGCAGTATTTT. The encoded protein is CASILLAGEGTDTQYF.

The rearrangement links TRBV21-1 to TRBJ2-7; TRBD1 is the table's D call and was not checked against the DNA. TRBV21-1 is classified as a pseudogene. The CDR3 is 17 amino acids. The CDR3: CASSNSIGQGKYNEQYF. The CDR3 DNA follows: TGTGCCAGCAGCAACAGCATTGGACAGGGTAAATACAACGAGCAGTACTTC.

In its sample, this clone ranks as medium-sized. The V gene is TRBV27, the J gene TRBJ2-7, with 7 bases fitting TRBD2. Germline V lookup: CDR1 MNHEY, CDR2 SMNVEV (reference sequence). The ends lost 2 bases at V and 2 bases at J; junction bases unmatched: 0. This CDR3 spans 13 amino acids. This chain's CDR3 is CASSLRGAYEQYF. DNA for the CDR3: TGTGCCAGCAGTTTACGGGGGGCCTACGAGCAGTACTTC.

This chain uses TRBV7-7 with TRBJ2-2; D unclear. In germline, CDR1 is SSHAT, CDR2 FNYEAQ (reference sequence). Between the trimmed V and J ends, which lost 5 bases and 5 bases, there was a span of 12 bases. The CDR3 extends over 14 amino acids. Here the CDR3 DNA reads TGTGCCAGCAGCCCCAGTCCGGATACCGGGGAGCTGTTTTTT. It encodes CASSPSPDTGELFF.

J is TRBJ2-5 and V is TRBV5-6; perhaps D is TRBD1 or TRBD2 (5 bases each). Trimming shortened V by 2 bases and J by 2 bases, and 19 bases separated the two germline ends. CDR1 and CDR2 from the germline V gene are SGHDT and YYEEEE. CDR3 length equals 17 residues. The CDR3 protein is CASSFPKVRGAQETQYF. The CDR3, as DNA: TGTGCCAGCAGCTTTCCCAAAGTCCGGGGCGCTCAAGAGACCCAGTACTTC.